Below are 3 T cell receptor beta chains sequenced from a single sample in a study of identical twins. From the 5' RACE reads, TCRdb called clonotypes with MiXCR, one entry per CDR3 protein. Of more than 400,000 distinct CDR3 sequences in the sample, nearly 15% were seen once. These same data were also listed under a study on yellow fever vaccine responses in identical twins.

The sequenced sample was CD4+ T cells sorted from blood. The receptors come from a woman aged 18-35 years in good health.

This clonotype was seen more than once but under ten times. The rearrangement uses TRBV4-1 and TRBJ2-2; 8 nucleotides match TRBD2. This CDR3 is 18 amino acids long. The trim removed 0 bases at V and 8 bases at J, leaving 14 bases unmatched. Per germline, CDR1 MGHRA and CDR2 YSYEKL. CDR3 DNA sequence: TGCGCCAGCAGCCAAGATGGGTCCACTAGCGGACCCCCAGGGGAGCTGTTTTTT. Translating gives CASSQDGSTSGPPGELFF.

The chain uses TRBV5-1 and TRBJ2-2, with a weak D call TRBD2 (6 bases). Germline loops: CDR1 SGHRS, CDR2 YFSETQ. The ends were cut back, 3 bases at V and 6 bases at J, with 9 bases in the middle. CDR3 length equals 13 residues. The CDR3 DNA is TGCGCCAGCAGCTCGGGGGTCCCCGGGGAGCTGTTTTTT. Translating gives CASSSGVPGELFF.

In its sample, this clonotype was seen a few times. This chain connects TRBV20-1 to TRBJ2-7; D is possibly TRBD2 (5 bases). CDR3 length: 11 residues. The germline CDR1 and CDR2 sequences are DFQATT and SNEGSKA (reference sequence). CDR3 nucleotide sequence: TGCAGCGCAAACGGAGGATACGAGCAGTACTTC. Translated, it gives CSANGGYEQYF.